Presented here are 13 T cell receptor beta chains from one specimen sequenced in a study of blood T cell repertoires in COVID-19. Profiling relied on immunoSEQ multiplex PCR, and the TCRdb table lists in-frame clones only, not all of them. This sample yields some 120,000 clones, of which around 88% are seen a single time; about 18% belongs to the top ten. Sample: peripheral blood. The origin of the receptors is a human donor with acute or convalescent COVID-19. The donor label of this sample is uncertain.

The V call is TRBV3-1 (or the pseudogene TRBV3-2), the J call TRBJ1-5, with 7 positions matching TRBD1. V lost 2 bases to trimming and J lost 4 bases; unmatched junction nucleotides: 11. The CDR3 runs 17 residues. Germline CDR1 is LGHDT and CDR2 is YNNKEL (reference sequence). DNA for the CDR3: TGTGCCAGCAGCCAATTCTTCGGGACAGAGTCAAATCAGCCCCAGCATTTT. This sequence encodes CASSQFFGTESNQPQHF.

The V call is TRBV28, the J call TRBJ1-6; TRBD1 matches 7 bases. Germline loops: CDR1 MDHEN, CDR2 SYDVKM. CDR3 length: 17 residues. V was pared by 4 bases and J by 0 bases, with 6 bases of the junction left unmatched. For the CDR3, the DNA is TGTGCCAGCAGTTCCCTGACAGGGAGCTCCTATAATTCACCCCTCCACTTT. Amino acid sequence: CASSSLTGSSYNSPLHF.

The CDR3: CASSPRWDREETQYF. In DNA form, the CDR3 reads TGTGCCAGCAGCCCTCGATGGGACAGGGAAGAGACCCAGTACTTC. The rearrangement joins TRBV7-9 to TRBJ2-5; the match to TRBD1 covers 9 bases. V was pared by 5 bases and J by 3 bases, with 7 bases of the junction left unmatched. In germline, CDR1 is SEHNR, CDR2 FQNEAQ (reference sequence). The CDR3 loop spans 15 amino acids.

The rearrangement joins TRBV6-2 or TRBV6-3 to TRBJ1-5; the D gene is possibly TRBD1 (5 bases). The ends were cut back, 2 bases at V and 2 bases at J, with 13 bases in the middle. CDR1 MNHEY and CDR2 SVGEGT come from the germline V gene. The length of the CDR3 is 16 residues. The CDR3 region has the DNA TGTGCCAGCAGTTACACGCAGGGAAGCGGCAATCAGCCCCAGCATTTT. It specifies CASSYTQGSGNQPQHF.

This chain uses TRBV5-1 with TRBJ2-1; 7 nucleotides align to TRBD2. V shed 4 bases, J shed 1 base, and the junction held 11 bases outside the gene matches. Germline CDR1 is SGHRS and CDR2 is YFSETQ. The CDR3 has 17 amino acids. The chain's CDR3 is CASSPRTTSASYNEQFF. In DNA form, the CDR3 reads TGCGCCAGCAGCCCCAGGACTACTAGCGCTTCCTACAATGAGCAGTTCTTC.

The chain couples TRBV6-6 to TRBJ2-3; 10 nucleotides line up with TRBD1. With V trimmed by 0 bases and J by 6 bases, 6 bases remained unmatched. This CDR3 spans 16 amino acids. Germline-derived CDR1 and CDR2 are MNHNY and SVGAGI (reference sequence). This CDR3 is CASSYSGTGAPDTQYF. In nucleotides, the CDR3 is TGTGCCAGCAGTTACTCGGGGACAGGGGCCCCGGATACGCAGTATTTT.

The chain employs TRBV3-1 (or the pseudogene TRBV3-2) and TRBJ1-2; perhaps TRBD1 as D (5 bases). The CDR3 covers 12 residues. Trimming removed 1 base from V and 6 bases from J, with 6 bases in between. Germline V gives CDR1 LGHDT, CDR2 YNNKEL (reference sequence). For the CDR3, the DNA is TGTGCCAGCAGCCAAGGGGGCGATGGCTACACCTTC. It codes for CASSQGGDGYTF.

The rearrangement links TRBV6-5 to TRBJ2-1; TRBD2 agrees at 7 bases. V lost 11 bases and J lost 5; bases outside the gene matches: 15. This CDR3 spans 15 amino acids. Germline assignment: CDR1 MNHEY and CDR2 SVGAGI. CDR3 region: CAGTIEAGVDNEQFF. DNA for the CDR3: TGTGCCGGCACTATAGAGGCGGGAGTGGACAATGAGCAGTTCTTC.

The chain has TRBV7-2 and TRBJ1-6; 7 bases agree with TRBD1. CDR1 and CDR2 from the germline V gene are SGHTA and FQGNSA. The CDR3 is 14 amino acids. The V gene end was trimmed by 5 bases and the J gene end by 13 bases; junction bases not matched to a gene: 11. The CDR3 region has the DNA TGTGCCAGCAGCCCGGAGGAGGGACAGCGGCCCCTCCACTTT. Translating gives CASSPEEGQRPLHF.

The rearrangement links TRBV6-1 to TRBJ2-5; 9 bases map to TRBD2. CDR1 MNHNS and CDR2 SASEGT come from the germline V gene. Trimming at V came to 3 bases and at J to 5 bases, leaving 10 bases not matched to a gene. The CDR3 loop spans 16 amino acids. DNA for the CDR3: TGTGCCAGCAGTGAGGGTGAGGCTAGCGGGGAGGAGACCCAGTACTTC. It codes for CASSEGEASGEETQYF.

The V call is TRBV28, the J call TRBJ1-1, with D unresolved. The V end lost 6 bases, the J end lost 3 bases, and 11 bases lay between the germline ends. This CDR3 comprises 13 residues. Germline CDR1 is MDHEN and CDR2 is SYDVKM. The CDR3 is CASSQLVDTEAFF. In DNA form, the CDR3 reads TGTGCCAGCAGCCAACTAGTGGACACTGAAGCTTTCTTT. Looking up the rest from reference TRBV28 and TRBJ1-1 gives the full variable domain: DVKVTQSSRYLVKRTGEKVFLECVQDMDHENMFWYRQDPGLGLRLIYFSYDVKMKEKGDIPEGYSVSREKKERFSLILESASTNQTSMYLCASSQLVDTEAFFGQGTRLTVV.

This rearrangement joins TRBV3-1 (or the pseudogene TRBV3-2) to TRBJ2-7; 9 positions agree with TRBD1. Germline CDR1 is LGHDT and CDR2 is YNNKEL (reference sequence). With V trimmed by 1 base and J by 10 bases, 11 bases remained unmatched. The CDR3 runs 15 residues. The CDR3 nucleotides are TGTGCCAGCAGCCAAGGGTTCGGGACAGGGAACCGCCAGTACTTC. Amino acids: CASSQGFGTGNRQYF.

In its sample, this clone was seen once. The J gene is TRBJ2-3, the V gene TRBV7-2; 9 bases map to TRBD2. CDR3 size: 16 residues. Germline CDR1 reads SGHTA; CDR2 reads FQGNSA. V trimming: 1 base; J trimming: 10 bases; junction bases outside the gene matches: 12. CDR3 nucleotides: TGTGCCAGCAGCTTAGATTCGCGGGGGGGCCGGATCTCGCAGTATTTT. It encodes CASSLDSRGGRISQYF.